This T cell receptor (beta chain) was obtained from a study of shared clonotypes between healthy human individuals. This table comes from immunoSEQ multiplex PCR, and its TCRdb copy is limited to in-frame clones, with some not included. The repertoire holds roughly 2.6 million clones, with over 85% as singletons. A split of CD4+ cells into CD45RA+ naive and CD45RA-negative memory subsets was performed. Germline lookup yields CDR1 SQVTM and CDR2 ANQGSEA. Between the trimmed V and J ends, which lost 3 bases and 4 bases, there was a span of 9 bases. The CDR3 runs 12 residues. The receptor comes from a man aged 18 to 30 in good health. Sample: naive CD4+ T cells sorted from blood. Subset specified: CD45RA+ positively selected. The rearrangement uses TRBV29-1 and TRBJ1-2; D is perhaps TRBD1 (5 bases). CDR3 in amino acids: CSVDFGGYGYTF. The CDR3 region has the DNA TGCAGCGTTGATTTTGGGGGCTATGGCTACACCTTC. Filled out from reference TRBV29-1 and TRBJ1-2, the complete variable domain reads SAVISQKPSRDICQRGTSLTIQCQVDSQVTMMFWYRQQPGQSLTLIATANQGSEATYESGFVIDKFPISRPNLTFSTLTVSNMSPEDSSIYLCSVDFGGYGYTFGSGTRLTVV.